A single sample gave rise to the 6 T cell receptor beta chains below, sequenced in a study of spatial heterogeneity in lung cancer. The time point was: sample taken at primary tumor resection. Whole RNA came from tumor, nontumor lung or frozen PBMC and was sequenced without being sorted. TCRdb re-derived calls from the 5' RACE reads in MiXCR, one entry per CDR3 protein. The table has 9,500 to 11,000 distinct CDR3 sequences, around 6.6% seen once. Sequences were derived from PBMCs, sampled at surgery. These TCRs come from a male donor with early-stage non-small cell lung cancer.

This clonotype was seen only a few times. With the library built for alpha chains, this beta chain is off target and its frequency is not meaningful. The V and J genes are TRBV20-1 and TRBJ1-1; D unresolved. Germline V lookup: CDR1 DFQATT, CDR2 SNEGSKA (reference sequence). This CDR3 has 15 residues. V shed 2 bases and J shed 8 bases, with 21 bases lying between them. The DNA of the CDR3 is TGCAGTGCTAGATTGGCGGGAGGGAACAGCAGGGAAGCTTTCTTT. This translates into CSARLAGGNSREAFF.

By share of the sample, this clonotype is medium-sized. Being off target in a library aimed at alpha chains, this beta chain has a size of little meaning. The J gene is TRBJ2-2, the V gene TRBV10-3, with TRBD2 matching over 8 bases. Losses at the gene ends were 2 bases for V and 7 bases for J; bases not matched to a gene: 6. This CDR3 has 15 amino acids. Germline values: CDR1 ENHRY, CDR2 SYGVKD. The CDR3 is CAISETGGPGGELFF. For the CDR3, the DNA is TGTGCCATCAGTGAGACGGGAGGGCCTGGCGGGGAGCTGTTTTTT.

This clonotype was observed at least ten times. This beta chain is an unintended read in a library built for alpha chains; its size means little. This chain joins TRBV7-8 and TRBJ1-5; D not resolved. The CDR3 has 12 amino acids. With 3 bases removed from V and 6 bases from J, the gap between germline ends came to 6 bases. Per the germline V gene, CDR1 is SGHVS and CDR2 is FQNEAQ. CDR3 sequence reads: CASSFGTQPQHF. The DNA for the CDR3 is TGTGCCAGCAGCTTTGGTACTCAGCCCCAGCATTTT.

This clonotype was counted only a few times. Being off target in a library aimed at alpha chains, this beta chain has a size of little meaning. The V and J genes are TRBV9 and TRBJ1-1, with D possibly being TRBD1 (6 bases). The CDR3 sequence is 14 residues long. The V and J ends lost 4 bases and 1 base respectively, with 11 bases between them. Germline V gives CDR1 SGDLS, CDR2 YYNGEE. CDR3 nucleotide sequence: TGTGCCAGCAGCCCACGGACAGCGAACACTGAAGCTTTCTTT. Protein product: CASSPRTANTEAFF.

Notes on this clonotype: This beta chain slipped into a library made for alpha chains as a stray read, so its size is not meaningful. The chain links TRBV28 to TRBJ2-3; TRBD1 matches at 7 bases. Germline V gene sequence: CDR1 MDHEN, CDR2 SYDVKM. V gave up 7 bases and J gave up 1 base; unmatched junction bases: 2. The length of the CDR3 is 13 residues. CDR3 loop: CASKGAGTDTQYF. CDR3 coding DNA: TGTGCCAGCAAGGGGGCCGGCACAGATACGCAGTATTTT.

This clonotype qualifies as medium-sized. Because the library targeted alpha chains, this beta chain is an off-target read whose size means little. The chain combines TRBV4-2 with TRBJ1-1; D remains unclear. The germline gives CDR1 LGHNA, CDR2 YNFKEQ. V was pared by 1 base and J by 1 base, with 7 bases between. The CDR3 totals 14 residues. This CDR3 is CASSQGVRNTEAFF. CDR3 nucleotides: TGTGCCAGCAGCCAAGGAGTTCGGAACACTGAAGCTTTCTTT.